What follows describes a single TCR beta chain. Its antigen specificity is not known. No base quality information exists; no much larger clone differs at one position. The collaborating institutions used their own protocols to collect whole blood in K2EDTA tubes. For TCRbeta analysis, collaborators shipped samples in one of three forms: frozen whole blood, isolated PBMCs, or DNA extracted from either of those sample types. This entry is derived from a study of blood T cell repertoires in COVID-19 (dated by TCRdb to about 2020). Background on the whole study: Samples covering the acute and convalescent phases of COVID-19 were provided by collaborators in the United States, Italy and Spain. Sample metadata almost always included a de-identified subject ID, COVID-19 status, age in years and sex. The repertoires were made available in a free public database intended to serve as a resource for research on the immune response to SARS-CoV-2. The material from the prospective study consisted of cDNA or gDNA derived from T cells, B-cell-depleted T cells, or PBMCs. HLA class I and class II types, where available, came from metadata supplied by the sample provider rather than from assay-based typing. Samples came from the ongoing ImmuneRACE study (first 160 participants) plus 1,254 subjects from 6 global collaborators. The dataset comprised deeply sampled blood TCRbeta repertoires from subjects exposed to, actively infected with, or recovered from COVID-19. Results the study describes overall, beyond this receptor: Clinical and demographic metadata were provided uncurated, with the amount varying by source and participant.

The germline ends are 11 bases apart after V is trimmed by 4 bases and J by 5 bases. The CDR3 starts with the cysteine, ends with the phenylalanine, and has 13 residues. Just CDR3 DNA is preserved here, 39 bases in frame from base 1. The CDR1 and CDR2 encoded by the germline V gene are SGDLS and YYNGEE. The immunoSEQ Assay, a bias-controlled multiplex PCR, was used to amplify TCRbeta CDR3 regions from genomic DNA. The paper's processing steps were these. Within the assay, amplification of reference gene primers was used to estimate how many nucleated cells each sample contained. To quantify the absolute abundance of each unique TCRbeta CDR3 rearrangement, sequence reads were collapsed and filtered. For each sample, productive Simpson clonality was calculated by taking the square root of Simpson's diversity index across productive rearrangements. TCRdb holds this immuneACCESS table with in-frame rearrangements only. Some clones are missing; in checked studies, unresolved V genes explain under half, and the rest has no known cause. D and trimming were read from the DNA, whereas the V and J calls and clone size are those reported in that table. Present in this sample are 200,000 to 300,000 clones, 88% of which were seen just once. The ten largest clones represent 0.7% to 0.85% of the sample.

The receptor was isolated from a woman aged 30 to 39 with acute or convalescent COVID-19. Sample: peripheral blood. The V gene is TRBV9 and the J gene is TRBJ2-3, with the identity of the D gene unclear. The bases read TGTGCCAGCAGCCCCCCTCGCGGAGATACGCAGTATTTT. Its amino acids are CASSPPRGDTQYF.